In its sample, the clone carrying this T cell receptor beta chain was seen a few times. Antigen: not known. Indicated time point: pre-sensitization, week 0. This sample's treatment: therapeutic diphenylcyclopropenone sensitization with weekly scalp DPC. This sample stems from a study of human T cells and chemical hapten exposure. General study results and limits: Expanded TCRs were compared with controls, and the expanded TCRs formed significantly more large CDR3 similarity clusters.

The CDR3 loop spans 14 amino acids. CDR1 is KGHSH, CDR2 LQKENI, per germline. With 3 bases clipped from V and 10 bases from J, the junction kept 3 bases outside the gene matches. Authors' analysis steps: Ranging from roughly 20,000 to 750,000, TCR counts per sample had a median value of around 90,000. TCRdb re-called the RACE reads through MiXCR, storing one row per CDR3 protein. TCRdb, not the authors, supplied the V and J calls. The sample carries about 120,000 distinct CDR3 sequences, approximately 13% recorded once. The source was whole blood, collected in connection with sensitization to the hapten diphenylcyclopropenone (DPC). The clonotype was recovered from a woman under 30 with alopecia areata. Some clones in this sample may be carry-over from other donors' samples. The chain has TRBV18 and TRBJ1-6; 10 bases are shared with TRBD1. In DNA, the CDR3 is TGTGCCAGCTCACCCGGGACAGGGGAGTCACCCCTCCACTTT. This sequence encodes CASSPGTGESPLHF.